Listed below are T cell receptor beta chains from one sample, sequenced in a study of cytomegalovirus exposure and HLA in healthy donors. Clones were sequenced by immunoSEQ multiplex PCR, and TCRdb holds only the in-frame ones, with some missing. The sample has 190,000 or so clones, about 76% seen once. The sample comprised PBMCs. These receptor sequences come from a male donor in good health and CMV-seropositive. Each CDR3 is given with its conserved first and last residue. D genes are given only for firm matches. Clone size, where shown, is once, few, many, or a class for clones that have expanded.

v_gene	abundance	d_gene	j_gene	CDR3nt	CDR3aa
TRBV9	-	TRBD1	TRBJ2-1	TGTGCCAGCAGCGTCTCCCTGGGGGACAGACAATTTGGGGGCAATGAGCAGTTCTTC	CASSVSLGDRQFGGNEQFF
TRBV19	-	TRBD2	TRBJ2-7	TGTGCCAGTAGCAAAATAGCGGGAGAGGACGAGCAGTACTTC	CASSKIAGEDEQYF
TRBV13	-	TRBD2	TRBJ2-7	TGTGCCAGCAGCTTAGGCCGCGGAGCGGGATTGTACTACGAGCAGTACTTC	CASSLGRGAGLYYEQYF
TRBV4-3	-	TRBD1	TRBJ1-1	TGCGCCAGCAGCCAAGATCGGGGACAGGGGGGCACTGAAGCTTTCTTT	CASSQDRGQGGTEAFF
TRBV27	-	-	TRBJ1-2	TGTGCCAGCAGTCGACCGGCGGGTTTGGGCTACACCTTC	CASSRPAGLGYTF
TRBV27	-	TRBD1	TRBJ1-2	TGTGCCAGCAGTTTACGGGACAGAGATGGCTACACCTTC	CASSLRDRDGYTF
TRBV27	-	-	TRBJ2-5	TGTGCCAGCAGTTTACGTGGACAGACCGGCCAAGAGACCCAGTACTTC	CASSLRGQTGQETQYF
TRBV6-6	-	-	TRBJ2-7	TGTGCCAGCAGTAAGGACAGCCCCTACGAGCAGTACTTC	CASSKDSPYEQYF
TRBV6-5	-	-	TRBJ2-1	TGTGCCAGCAGCAAGACAGGAGGAGGTTACAATGAGCAGTTCTTC	CASSKTGGGYNEQFF
TRBV11-2	-	-	TRBJ1-3	TGTGCCAGCAGGGGGGGGCAGGACGTATTTGGAAACACCATATATTTT	CASRGGQDVFGNTIYF
TRBV9	-	TRBD2	TRBJ2-6	TGTGCCAGCAGCGTAACCCTAGCGGGGGGGCCTGGGGCCAACGTCCTGACTTTC	CASSVTLAGGPGANVLTF
TRBV12-5	few	TRBD1	TRBJ2-5	TGTGCTAGTGCCGGACAGGGATTCCAGACCCAGTACTTC	CASAGQGFQTQYF
TRBV19	-	-	TRBJ1-1	TGTGCCAGTAGTATCATGGGGCAGGCCGAAGCTTTCTTT	CASSIMGQAEAFF
TRBV10-1	-	TRBD2	TRBJ2-7	TGCGCCAGCAGGGGGACAGATGCTAGCGGGAGGGCTTCCCCCACCTACGAGCAGTACTTC	CASRGTDASGRASPTYEQYF
TRBV6-4	-	TRBD1	TRBJ1-1	TGTGCCAGCAGACATACAGGGGGGACTGAAGCTTTCTTT	CASRHTGGTEAFF
TRBV28	-	TRBD2	TRBJ2-5	TGTGCCAGCAGTCCACGCGGGAGATCGGGGGAGACCCAGTACTTC	CASSPRGRSGETQYF
TRBV10-3	-	TRBD2	TRBJ2-2	TGTGCCATCAGTGAGATTACTAGCGGGATCACCGGGGAGCTGTTTTTT	CAISEITSGITGELFF
TRBV6-5	-	-	TRBJ1-2	TGTGCCAGCAGTTACCAGCGACCTAACTATGGCTACACCTTC	CASSYQRPNYGYTF
TRBV5-1	-	-	TRBJ1-3	TGCGCCAGCAGCCACGACAGAACCTCTGGAAACACCATATATTTT	CASSHDRTSGNTIYF
TRBV9	-	-	TRBJ1-1	TGTGCCAGCAGCGTAGATGTGGGAGGGGGTAGCACTGAAGCTTTCTTT	CASSVDVGGGSTEAFF
TRBV5-8	-	TRBD2	TRBJ2-3	TGTGCCAGCAGCTTGGAAGTGGGAGGGAGCACAGATACGCAGTATTTT	CASSLEVGGSTDTQYF
TRBV19	-	TRBD1	TRBJ2-7	TGTGCCAGTAGTCCCCGGGACAGGGTACTCTACGAGCAGTACTTC	CASSPRDRVLYEQYF
TRBV7-9	-	-	TRBJ2-7	TGTTCCAGCAGCTCGGGTGATTTACGCTCCTACGAGCAGTACTTC	CSSSSGDLRSYEQYF
TRBV9	-	-	TRBJ1-1	TGTGCCAGCAGCGTAGGGAGGGAGGGGACTGAAGCTTTCTTT	CASSVGREGTEAFF
TRBV7-3	-	-	TRBJ2-1	TGTGCCAGCAGCGTAACTAGAAGTGAGCAGTTCTTC	CASSVTRSEQFF
TRBV6-5	-	-	TRBJ2-2	TGTGCCAGCAGTTACCACGACAGCACCGGGGAGCTGTTTTTT	CASSYHDSTGELFF
TRBV5-4	few	-	TRBJ2-2	TGTGCCAGCAGCTTCAGGGTAGACACCGGGGAGCTGTTTTTT	CASSFRVDTGELFF
TRBV25-1	-	TRBD1	TRBJ2-7	TGTGCCAGCAGTGAACAGGGGGCGATAGACGAGCAGTACTTC	CASSEQGAIDEQYF
TRBV29-1	-	TRBD2	TRBJ2-2	TGCAGCGTTGCAAGGCTAGCGGAAACGAACACCGGGGAGCTGTTTTTT	CSVARLAETNTGELFF
TRBV2	few	-	TRBJ1-5	TGTGCCAGCAGTGAAGACTCCTATAGCAATCAGCCCCAGCATTTT	CASSEDSYSNQPQHF
TRBV6-5	-	TRBD2	TRBJ2-3	TGTGCCAGCAGTTACGCGGGAGGGCCACCAGATACGCAGTATTTT	CASSYAGGPPDTQYF
TRBV7-3	-	TRBD1	TRBJ2-3	TGTGCCAGCAGCCGGAGACAGGGGAACACAGATACGCAGTATTTT	CASSRRQGNTDTQYF
TRBV7-2	few	-	TRBJ2-3	TGTGCCAGCAGCCCAACCTCGCAGAGTCCGGGTACGCAGTATTTT	CASSPTSQSPGTQYF
TRBV6-5	once	-	TRBJ1-1	TGTGCCAGCAGTGAAACTCGGGGCACTGAAGCTTTCTTT	CASSETRGTEAFF
TRBV18	-	-	TRBJ1-6	TGTGCCAGCTCACCACTTAAGGGAGAGGATTCACCCCTCCACTTT	CASSPLKGEDSPLHF
TRBV7-9	-	TRBD1	TRBJ2-3	TGTGCCAGAAGCGCGGGACAGGGCACAGATACGCAGTATTTT	CARSAGQGTDTQYF
TRBV19	-	TRBD2	TRBJ2-2	TGTGCCAGTAGTATAGGGAGTACTAGCGGGAGGATGTCCGGGGAGCTGTTTTTT	CASSIGSTSGRMSGELFF
TRBV5-1	-	-	TRBJ2-7	TGCGCCAGCAGCTTGGGATGGGGGCAGTCCTCCTACGAGCAGTACTTC	CASSLGWGQSSYEQYF